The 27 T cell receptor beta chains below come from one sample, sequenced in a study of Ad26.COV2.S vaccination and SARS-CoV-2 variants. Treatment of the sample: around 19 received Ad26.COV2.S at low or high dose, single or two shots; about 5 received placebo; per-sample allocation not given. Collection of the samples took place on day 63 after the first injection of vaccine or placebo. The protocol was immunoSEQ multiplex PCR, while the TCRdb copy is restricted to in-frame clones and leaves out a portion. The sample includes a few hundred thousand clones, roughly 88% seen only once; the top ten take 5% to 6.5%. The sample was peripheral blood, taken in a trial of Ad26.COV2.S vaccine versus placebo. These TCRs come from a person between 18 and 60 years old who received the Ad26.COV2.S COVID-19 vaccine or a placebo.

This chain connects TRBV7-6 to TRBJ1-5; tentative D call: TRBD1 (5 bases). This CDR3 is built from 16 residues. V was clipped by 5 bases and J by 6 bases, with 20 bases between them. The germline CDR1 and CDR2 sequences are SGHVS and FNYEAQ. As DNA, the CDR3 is TGTGCCAGCAGCCGAATGGGGAAGGGGATCGGTCAGCCCCAGCATTTT. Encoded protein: CASSRMGKGIGQPQHF.

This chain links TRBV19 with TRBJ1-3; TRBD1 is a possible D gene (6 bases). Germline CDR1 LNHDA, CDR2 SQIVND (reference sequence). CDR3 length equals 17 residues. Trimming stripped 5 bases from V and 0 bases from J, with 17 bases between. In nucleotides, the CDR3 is TGTGCCAGTAGTGTCCTTCCGGGGGCGACCTCTGGAAACACCATATATTTT. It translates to CASSVLPGATSGNTIYF.

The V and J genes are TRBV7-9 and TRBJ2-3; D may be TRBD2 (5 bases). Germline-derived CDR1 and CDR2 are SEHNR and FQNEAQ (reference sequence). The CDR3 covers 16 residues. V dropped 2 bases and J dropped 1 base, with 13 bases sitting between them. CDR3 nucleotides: TGTGCCAGCAGCTTACCCCCTGAGGGTCGCACAGATACGCAGTATTTT. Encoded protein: CASSLPPEGRTDTQYF.

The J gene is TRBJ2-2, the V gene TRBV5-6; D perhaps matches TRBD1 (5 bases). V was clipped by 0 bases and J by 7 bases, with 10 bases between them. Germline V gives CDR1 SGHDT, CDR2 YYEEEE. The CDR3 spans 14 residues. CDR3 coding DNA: TGTGCCAGCAGCTTGGGGCAGGGAAGCGGGGAGCTGTTTTTT. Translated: CASSLGQGSGELFF.

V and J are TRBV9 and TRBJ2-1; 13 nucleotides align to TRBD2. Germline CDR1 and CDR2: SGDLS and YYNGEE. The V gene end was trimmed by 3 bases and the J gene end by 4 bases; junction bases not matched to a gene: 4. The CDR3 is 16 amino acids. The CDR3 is CASSGMGLAGYNEQFF. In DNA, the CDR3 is TGTGCCAGCAGCGGGATGGGACTAGCGGGATACAATGAGCAGTTCTTC.

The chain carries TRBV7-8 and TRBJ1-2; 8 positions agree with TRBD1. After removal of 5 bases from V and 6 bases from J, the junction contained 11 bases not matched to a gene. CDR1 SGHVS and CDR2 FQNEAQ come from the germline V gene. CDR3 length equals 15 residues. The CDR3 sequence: CASSPSWDRQNGYTF. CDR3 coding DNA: TGTGCCAGCAGCCCCTCCTGGGACAGGCAAAATGGCTACACCTTC.

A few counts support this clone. In nucleotides, the CDR3 is TGTGCCAGCAGCGTATTACCAATAAGCTATGGCTACACCTTC. This codes for CASSVLPISYGYTF. The chain uses TRBV9 and TRBJ1-2; D remains ambiguous. CDR3 length: 14 residues. The V end lost 1 base, the J end lost 4 bases, and 11 bases lay between the germline ends. Germline V CDR1 and CDR2: SGDLS, YYNGEE.

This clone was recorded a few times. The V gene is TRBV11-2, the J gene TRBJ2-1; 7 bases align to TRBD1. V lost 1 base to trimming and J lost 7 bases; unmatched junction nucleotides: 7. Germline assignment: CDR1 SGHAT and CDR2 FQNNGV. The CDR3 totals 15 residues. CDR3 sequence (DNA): TGTGCCAGCAGCTTAGTTGACAGGGTGAGGAATGAGCAGTTCTTC. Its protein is CASSLVDRVRNEQFF.

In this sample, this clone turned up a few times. DNA of the CDR3: TGTGCCAGCAGCTCCCGGGACAGGGTACGCTACGAGCAGTACTTC. Translating gives CASSSRDRVRYEQYF. The chain uses TRBV3-1 (or the pseudogene TRBV3-2) and TRBJ2-7; TRBD1 aligns across 9 bases. CDR1 LGHDT and CDR2 YNNKEL come from the germline V gene (reference sequence). The CDR3 contains 15 residues. V lost 5 bases, J lost 3 bases, and 8 bases stayed unmatched.

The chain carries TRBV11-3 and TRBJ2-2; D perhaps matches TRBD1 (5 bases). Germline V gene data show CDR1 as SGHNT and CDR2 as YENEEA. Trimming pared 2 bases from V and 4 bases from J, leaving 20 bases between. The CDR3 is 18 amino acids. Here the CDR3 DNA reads TGTGCCAGCAGCTTATCACCTTGGGCAGGGCCGATCACCGGGGAGCTGTTTTTT. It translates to CASSLSPWAGPITGELFF.

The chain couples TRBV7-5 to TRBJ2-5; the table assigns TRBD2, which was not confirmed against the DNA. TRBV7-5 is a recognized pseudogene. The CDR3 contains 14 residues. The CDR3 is CARSFGRSIETQYF. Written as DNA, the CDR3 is TGTGCCAGAAGCTTTGGGAGGTCCATTGAGACCCAGTACTTC.

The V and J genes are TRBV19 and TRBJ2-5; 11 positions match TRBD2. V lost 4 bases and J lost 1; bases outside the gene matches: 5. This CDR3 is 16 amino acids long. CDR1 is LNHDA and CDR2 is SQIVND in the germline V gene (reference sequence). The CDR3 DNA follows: TGTGCCAGTAGTAGAGGGACTAGCGGATTCCAAGAGACCCAGTACTTC. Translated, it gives CASSRGTSGFQETQYF.

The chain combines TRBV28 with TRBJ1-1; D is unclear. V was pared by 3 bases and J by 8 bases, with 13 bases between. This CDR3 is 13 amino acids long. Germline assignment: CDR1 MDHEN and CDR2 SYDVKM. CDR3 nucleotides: TGTGCCAGCAGTTTGGGTGGGAGGGCAGAAGCTTTCTTT. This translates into CASSLGGRAEAFF. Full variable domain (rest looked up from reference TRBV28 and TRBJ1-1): DVKVTQSSRYLVKRTGEKVFLECVQDMDHENMFWYRQDPGLGLRLIYFSYDVKMKEKGDIPEGYSVSREKKERFSLILESASTNQTSMYLCASSLGGRAEAFFGQGTRLTVV.

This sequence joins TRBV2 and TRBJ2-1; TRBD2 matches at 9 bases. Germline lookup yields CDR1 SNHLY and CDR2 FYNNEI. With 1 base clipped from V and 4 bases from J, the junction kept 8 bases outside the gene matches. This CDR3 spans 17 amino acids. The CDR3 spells CASSEELSGGPYNEQFF. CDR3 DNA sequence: TGTGCCAGCAGTGAAGAACTTAGCGGGGGCCCTTACAATGAGCAGTTCTTC.

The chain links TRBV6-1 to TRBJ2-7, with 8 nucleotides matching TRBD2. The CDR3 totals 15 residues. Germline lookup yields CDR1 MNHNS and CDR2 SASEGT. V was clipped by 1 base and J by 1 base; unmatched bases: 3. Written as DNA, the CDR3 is TGTGCCAGCAGTGAAGAGGGCGGGGGGTCCTACGAGCAGTACGTC. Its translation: CASSEEGGGSYEQYV.

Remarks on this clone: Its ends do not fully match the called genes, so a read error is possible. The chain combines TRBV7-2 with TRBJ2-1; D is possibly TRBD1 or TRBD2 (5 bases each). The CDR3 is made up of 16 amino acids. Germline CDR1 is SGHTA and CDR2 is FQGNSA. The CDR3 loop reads CASSLERQGSNNEQFF. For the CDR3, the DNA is TGTGCCAGCAGCTTAGAGCGGCAGGGCTCCAACAATGAGCAGTTCTTC.

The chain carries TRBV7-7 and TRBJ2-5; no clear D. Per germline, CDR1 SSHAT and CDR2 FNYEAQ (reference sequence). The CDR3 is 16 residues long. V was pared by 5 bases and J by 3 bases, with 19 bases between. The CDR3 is CASSLRQASDKETQYF. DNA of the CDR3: TGTGCCAGCAGCCTCAGGCAGGCATCGGATAAAGAGACCCAGTACTTC.

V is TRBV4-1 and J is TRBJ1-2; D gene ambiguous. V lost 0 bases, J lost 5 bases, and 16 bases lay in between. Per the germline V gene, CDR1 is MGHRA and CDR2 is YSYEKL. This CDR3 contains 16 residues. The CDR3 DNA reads TGCGCCAGCAGCCAAGACCGCACTAGCCGGAGTTATGGCTACACCTTC. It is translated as CASSQDRTSRSYGYTF.

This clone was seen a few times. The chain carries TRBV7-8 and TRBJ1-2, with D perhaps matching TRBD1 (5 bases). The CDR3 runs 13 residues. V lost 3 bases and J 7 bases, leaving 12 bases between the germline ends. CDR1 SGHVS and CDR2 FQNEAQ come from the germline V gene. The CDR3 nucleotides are TGTGCCAGCAGCTTCCTCGGCACAGGTGGCTACACCTTC. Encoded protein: CASSFLGTGGYTF.

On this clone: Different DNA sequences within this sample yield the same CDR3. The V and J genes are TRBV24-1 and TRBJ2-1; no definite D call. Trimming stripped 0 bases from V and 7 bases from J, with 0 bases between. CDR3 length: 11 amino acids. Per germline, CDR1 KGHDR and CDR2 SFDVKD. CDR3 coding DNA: TGTGCCACCAGTGATTTGAATGAGCAGTTCTTC. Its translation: CATSDLNEQFF.

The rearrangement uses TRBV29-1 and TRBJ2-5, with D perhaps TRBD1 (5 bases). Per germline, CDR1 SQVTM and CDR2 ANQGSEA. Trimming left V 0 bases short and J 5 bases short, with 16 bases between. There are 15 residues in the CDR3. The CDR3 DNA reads TGCAGCGTTGAAGATATGGGAAGGGGCTGGGAGACCCAGTACTTC. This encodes CSVEDMGRGWETQYF. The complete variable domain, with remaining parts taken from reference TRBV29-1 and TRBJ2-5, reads SAVISQKPSRDICQRGTSLTIQCQVDSQVTMMFWYRQQPGQSLTLIATANQGSEATYESGFVIDKFPISRPNLTFSTLTVSNMSPEDSSIYLCSVEDMGRGWETQYFGPGTRLLVL.

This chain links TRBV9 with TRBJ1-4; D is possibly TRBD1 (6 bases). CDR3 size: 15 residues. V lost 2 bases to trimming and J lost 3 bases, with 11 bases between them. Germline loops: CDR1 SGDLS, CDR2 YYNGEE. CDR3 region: CASSVTGAANEKLFF. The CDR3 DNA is TGTGCCAGCAGCGTTACGGGGGCGGCTAATGAAAAACTGTTTTTT.

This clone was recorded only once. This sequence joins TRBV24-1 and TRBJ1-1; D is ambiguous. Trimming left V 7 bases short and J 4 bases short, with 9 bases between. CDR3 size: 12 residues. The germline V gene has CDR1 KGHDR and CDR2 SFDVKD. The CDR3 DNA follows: TGTGCCACCAGACCAACAGCCACTGAAGCTTTCTTT. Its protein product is CATRPTATEAFF.

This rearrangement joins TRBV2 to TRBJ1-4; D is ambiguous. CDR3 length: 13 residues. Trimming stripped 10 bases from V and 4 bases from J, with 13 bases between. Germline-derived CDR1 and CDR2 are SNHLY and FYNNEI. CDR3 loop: CAIREIGNEKLFF. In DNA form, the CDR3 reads TGTGCCATAAGGGAAATCGGTAATGAAAAACTGTTTTTT.

The CDR3 coding sequence is TGTGCCATCAGTGACGGACAGGGGGTTCAGCCCCAGCATTTT. This translates into CAISDGQGVQPQHF. This chain connects TRBV10-3 to TRBJ1-5; TRBD1 matches at 10 bases. The CDR3 is made up of 14 amino acids. Per germline, CDR1 ENHRY and CDR2 SYGVKD. V shed 3 bases and J 6 bases; nucleotides not matched to a gene: 2.

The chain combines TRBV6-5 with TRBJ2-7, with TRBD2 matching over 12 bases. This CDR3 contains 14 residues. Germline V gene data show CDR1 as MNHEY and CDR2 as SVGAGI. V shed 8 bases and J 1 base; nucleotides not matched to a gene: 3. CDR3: CASSTSGRSYEQYV. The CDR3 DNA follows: TGTGCCAGCTCTACTAGCGGGAGGTCCTACGAGCAGTACGTC.

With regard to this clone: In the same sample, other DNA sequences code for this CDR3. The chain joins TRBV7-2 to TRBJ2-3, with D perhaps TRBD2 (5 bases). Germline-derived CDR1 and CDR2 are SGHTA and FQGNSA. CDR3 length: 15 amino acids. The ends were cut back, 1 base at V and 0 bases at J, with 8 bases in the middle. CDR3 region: CASSLVGGSTDTQYF. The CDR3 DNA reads TGTGCCAGCAGCTTAGTAGGCGGGAGCACAGATACGCAGTATTTT. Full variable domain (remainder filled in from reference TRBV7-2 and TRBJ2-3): GAGVSQSPSNKVTEKGKDVELRCDPISGHTALYWYRQSLGQGLEFLIYFQGNSAPDKSGLPSDRFSAERTGGSVSTLTIQRTQQEDSAVYLCASSLVGGSTDTQYFGPGTRLTVL.